The 32 T cell receptor beta chains below were found in one sample sequenced in a study of blood T cell repertoires in COVID-19. Some clones are missing from TCRdb's copy, which holds only in-frame ones; the method was immunoSEQ multiplex PCR. The table records 200,000 to 250,000 clones, nearly 85% of them present only once. Specimen: peripheral blood. The receptors come from a young woman with COVID-19, enrolled during active disease.

This chain uses TRBV27 with TRBJ1-2, with D possibly matching TRBD1 (5 bases). CDR1 and CDR2 from the germline V gene are MNHEY and SMNVEV (reference sequence). Between the trimmed V and J ends, which lost 6 bases and 7 bases, there was a span of 18 bases. The CDR3 loop spans 14 amino acids. CDR3 bases: TGTGCCAGCAGCGACAGTGGCTTATCAGGTGGCTACACCTTC. Its translation: CASSDSGLSGGYTF.

This chain links TRBV28 with TRBJ1-1; 9 bases fit TRBD1. The V and J ends lost 5 bases and 10 bases, in that order; junction bases with no gene match: 8. Germline V CDR1 and CDR2: MDHEN, SYDVKM. There are 13 residues in the CDR3. DNA for the CDR3: TGTGCCAGCAGTCTTAACGGACAGGGGAGAGCTTTCTTT. This encodes CASSLNGQGRAFF.

This clone was counted a few times. The V gene is TRBV19, the J gene TRBJ2-5; 15 nucleotides line up with TRBD2. This CDR3 contains 15 residues. The V gene end was trimmed by 4 bases and the J gene end by 5 bases; junction bases not matched to a gene: 2. Germline loops: CDR1 LNHDA, CDR2 SQIVND (reference sequence). Written as DNA, the CDR3 is TGTGCCAGTAGTAAGGGACTAGCGGGAGGCGAGACCCAGTACTTC. As protein: CASSKGLAGGETQYF.

The rearrangement joins TRBV24-1 to TRBJ2-3; perhaps TRBD2 as D (6 bases). V lost 5 bases and J 4 bases, leaving 21 bases between the germline ends. The CDR3 is made up of 17 amino acids. Germline V CDR1 and CDR2: KGHDR, SFDVKD. CDR3 protein: CATSAPPGGEDADTQYF. The CDR3 coding sequence is TGTGCCACCAGTGCCCCTCCTGGCGGGGAGGACGCAGATACGCAGTATTTT.

V is TRBV12-2 and J is TRBJ1-1; the table names TRBD1, a call not compared with the DNA. TRBV12-2 is termed a pseudogene. There are 16 residues in the CDR3. For the CDR3, the DNA is TGTGCAAGTCGCTCGCCTCGGGGCAGGGGGTACACTGAAGCTTTCTTT. The encoded protein is CASRSPRGRGYTEAFF.

This sequence joins TRBV28 and TRBJ1-2, with 7 bases lining up with TRBD1. CDR3 size: 12 residues. Germline CDR1 is MDHEN and CDR2 is SYDVKM. Trimming removed 6 bases from V and 8 bases from J; junction bases left unmatched: 6. Here the CDR3 DNA reads TGTGCCAGCAGCTCTGGGACAGTCGGCTACACCTTC. Translating it yields CASSSGTVGYTF.

The rearrangement links TRBV5-1 to TRBJ2-5, with a possible D match to TRBD1 (6 bases). Per germline, CDR1 SGHRS and CDR2 YFSETQ. V was trimmed by 1 base and J by 1 base, leaving 14 bases between them. This CDR3 spans 16 amino acids. In DNA, the CDR3 is TGCGCCAGCAGCTTGCCCACCGGGACAAGCCAAGAGACCCAGTACTTC. It codes for CASSLPTGTSQETQYF.

The chain combines TRBV6-5 with TRBJ2-1; 7 nucleotides match TRBD2. The CDR3 loop spans 13 amino acids. Germline V gene sequence: CDR1 MNHEY, CDR2 SVGAGI. The V and J ends lost 2 bases and 12 bases, in that order; junction bases with no gene match: 7. The CDR3: CASSYPGKRGQFF. The DNA for the CDR3 is TGTGCCAGCAGTTACCCGGGGAAGCGGGGGCAGTTCTTC.

The CDR3: CASSFTGVSYEQYF. Written as DNA, the CDR3 is TGTGCCAGCAGTTTTACAGGGGTCTCCTACGAGCAGTACTTC. The V call is TRBV6-5, the J call TRBJ2-7, with 7 bases fitting TRBD1. Germline loops: CDR1 MNHEY, CDR2 SVGAGI. The V segment lost 4 bases and the J segment 0 bases; nucleotides outside the gene matches: 3. The CDR3 length is 14 residues.

The chain uses TRBV30 and TRBJ2-3; the match to TRBD2 covers 11 bases. V dropped 3 bases and J dropped 1; count of bases not matched to a gene: 3. The germline V gene encodes CDR1 GTSNPN and CDR2 SVGIG (reference sequence). The CDR3 is 15 residues long. The CDR3 bases are TGTGCCTGGAGGACTAGCGGGGCAGGCACAGATACGCAGTATTTT. Its protein is CAWRTSGAGTDTQYF.

V gene TRBV5-4 combines with J gene TRBJ1-1; D gene unclear. This CDR3 has 13 residues. With 4 bases removed from V and 7 bases from J, the gap between germline ends came to 14 bases. Germline V gives CDR1 SGHNT, CDR2 YYREEE (reference sequence). The CDR3 loop reads CASSTAPQNEAFF. The CDR3 nucleotides are TGTGCCAGCAGCACCGCTCCACAGAATGAAGCTTTCTTT. The variable domain in full, completed from reference TRBV5-4 and TRBJ1-1, reads ETGVTQSPTHLIKTRGQQVTLRCSSQSGHNTVSWYQQALGQGPQFIFQYYREEENGRGNFPPRFSGLQFPNYSSELNVNALELDDSALYLCASSTAPQNEAFFGQGTRLTVV.

The V gene is TRBV29-1, the J gene TRBJ1-1; possible D gene TRBD1, 5 bases. The germline V gene encodes CDR1 SQVTM and CDR2 ANQGSEA. Trimming removed 7 bases at V and 4 bases at J, with 19 bases between. The CDR3 sequence is 14 residues long. The CDR3 DNA sequence: TGCAGCGGAGGCCGATTAGGGGCGGTCACTGAAGCTTTCTTT. This encodes CSGGRLGAVTEAFF.

The V call is TRBV7-5, the J call TRBJ1-5; TRBD1, the D gene given by the table, was not confirmed from the DNA. TRBV7-5 is annotated as a pseudogene. The CDR3 totals 17 residues. This CDR3 is CATSTREKQGWDQPQHF. The CDR3 region has the DNA TGTGCCACCTCGACGAGGGAGAAACAGGGCTGGGATCAGCCCCAGCATTTT.

The J gene is TRBJ2-5, the V gene TRBV10-1, with a weak D call TRBD2 (5 bases). CDR1 is WNHNN, CDR2 SYGVQD, per germline (reference sequence). The CDR3 contains 17 residues. V lost 5 bases, J lost 5 bases, and 24 bases lay in between. CDR3 DNA sequence: TGCGCCAGCAGTAGGACTGGAGAAACTTTAAGGTTTGAGACCCAGTACTTC. It translates to CASSRTGETLRFETQYF.

This chain joins TRBV7-3 and TRBJ2-1; 10 bases agree with TRBD2. V shed 1 base and J 5 bases; nucleotides not matched to a gene: 11. This CDR3 is 18 amino acids long. In germline, CDR1 is SGHTA, CDR2 FQGTGA. The CDR3 reads CASSLRVEASGRHNEQFF. CDR3 coding DNA: TGTGCCAGCAGCTTAAGAGTTGAGGCTAGCGGGAGACACAATGAGCAGTTCTTC.

This rearrangement joins TRBV19 to TRBJ2-1; TRBD2 matches 7 bases. This CDR3 spans 15 amino acids. The germline gives CDR1 LNHDA, CDR2 SQIVND (reference sequence). The trim removed 1 base at V and 5 bases at J, leaving 5 bases unmatched. CDR3 sequence reads: CASSIGLAPHNEQFF. CDR3 nucleotides: TGTGCCAGTAGTATAGGACTAGCCCCTCACAATGAGCAGTTCTTC.

The CDR3: CASSHPQGSYGYTF. CDR3 in DNA: TGTGCCAGCAGTCATCCTCAAGGGAGCTATGGCTACACCTTC. The V call is TRBV28, the J call TRBJ1-2; no clear D gene. The CDR3 is 14 residues long. With 5 bases removed from V and 4 bases from J, the gap between germline ends came to 14 bases. Germline assignment: CDR1 MDHEN and CDR2 SYDVKM.

This clone has just a few counts. CDR3 nucleotide sequence: TGTGCCAGCAGGTCAACTGACTCTTATGGCTACACCTTC. Protein sequence: CASRSTDSYGYTF. The chain couples TRBV28 to TRBJ1-2; D is uncertain. The CDR3 totals 13 residues. The germline V and J ends were trimmed by 6 bases and 5 bases, with 13 bases remaining between them. Germline lookup yields CDR1 MDHEN and CDR2 SYDVKM.

This chain uses TRBV2 with TRBJ1-1; D gene ambiguous. This CDR3 is built from 13 residues. Germline CDR1 and CDR2: SNHLY and FYNNEI. V was trimmed by 7 bases and J by 1 base, leaving 10 bases between them. The CDR3 region is CASIGEKNTEAFF. The CDR3 region has the DNA TGTGCCAGCATAGGAGAAAAGAACACTGAAGCTTTCTTT.

The gene calls are TRBV5-4 and TRBJ2-7, with a tentative D call TRBD1 (6 bases). V lost 3 bases and J lost 5, with 15 bases in between. CDR1 and CDR2 from the germline V gene are SGHNT and YYREEE (reference sequence). This CDR3 spans 14 amino acids. The CDR3 here is CASSSGQPKDEQYF. As DNA, the CDR3 is TGTGCCAGCAGCTCTGGACAGCCGAAGGACGAGCAGTACTTC.

The V and J genes are TRBV30 and TRBJ1-2; D call uncertain. Germline lookup yields CDR1 GTSNPN and CDR2 SVGIG (reference sequence). V gave up 4 bases and J gave up 4 bases, with 16 bases separating them. The CDR3 contains 14 residues. The CDR3 nucleotides read TGTGCCTGGAAGGTACAGCGGAGCGGCTATGGCTACACCTTC. Encoded protein: CAWKVQRSGYGYTF.

A single count supports this clone. V usage is TRBV11-1 and J usage is TRBJ2-7; 7 nucleotides line up with TRBD1. CDR3 length: 16 residues. V was pared by 6 bases and J by 3 bases, with 14 bases of the junction left unmatched. Germline-derived CDR1 and CDR2 are SGHAT and FQDESV (reference sequence). The CDR3 is CASSKGAWDSFYEQYF. CDR3 bases: TGTGCCAGCAGTAAGGGGGCTTGGGATAGTTTCTACGAGCAGTACTTC.

This clone was observed many times. The chain carries TRBV6-2 or TRBV6-3 and TRBJ2-5; D is possibly TRBD1 (6 bases). Germline V gives CDR1 MNHEY, CDR2 SVGEGT. V was pared by 0 bases and J by 5 bases, with 10 bases between. The CDR3 length is 14 residues. In DNA, the CDR3 is TGTGCCAGCAGTTACTCGTCGAGGGGGGAGACCCAGTACTTC. Its translation: CASSYSSRGETQYF.

The V and J genes are TRBV29-1 and TRBJ1-2; TRBD1 matches at 7 bases. The ends lost 2 bases at V and 0 bases at J; junction bases unmatched: 3. Germline V gives CDR1 SQVTM, CDR2 ANQGSEA. The CDR3 has 14 residues. The CDR3 bases are TGCAGCGTTGAACTGCAGGGGGCTAACTATGGCTACACCTTC. The encoded protein is CSVELQGANYGYTF.

This rearrangement joins TRBV7-6 to TRBJ1-6; TRBD1 matches 8 bases. CDR1 is SGHVS and CDR2 is FNYEAQ in the germline V gene. Trimming took 5 bases from V and 0 from J; bases not matched to a gene: 9. The CDR3 runs 18 residues. CDR3 protein: CASSKDRANPSYNSPLHF. CDR3 sequence (DNA): TGTGCCAGCAGCAAGGACAGGGCGAACCCCTCCTATAATTCACCCCTCCACTTT.

The chain carries TRBV24-1 and TRBJ2-1; 10 nucleotides agree with TRBD1. This CDR3 region has 12 residues. Germline CDR1 and CDR2: KGHDR and SFDVKD. V shed 8 bases, J shed 8 bases, and the junction held 2 bases outside the gene matches. CDR3 sequence: CATIGTGDEQFF. The CDR3 DNA sequence: TGTGCCACCATAGGGACAGGGGATGAGCAGTTCTTC.

A few counts support this clone. This chain connects TRBV19 to TRBJ2-7; D might be TRBD1 (6 bases). This CDR3 has 15 residues. The germline V and J ends were trimmed by 4 bases and 6 bases, with 19 bases remaining between them. Germline values: CDR1 LNHDA, CDR2 SQIVND (reference sequence). DNA for the CDR3: TGTGCCAGTAGTAAAGTGGGGACACCGTCCGGCGAGCAGTACTTC. This codes for CASSKVGTPSGEQYF. Full variable domain (missing parts from reference TRBV19 and TRBJ2-7): DGGITQSPKYLFRKEGQNVTLSCEQNLNHDAMYWYRQDPGQGLRLIYYSQIVNDFQKGDIAEGYSVSREKKESFPLTVTSAQKNPTAFYLCASSKVGTPSGEQYFGPGTRLTVT.

The V and J genes are TRBV28 and TRBJ1-5, with 7 bases matching TRBD1. Per the germline V gene, CDR1 is MDHEN and CDR2 is SYDVKM. Trimming at V came to 5 bases and at J to 0 bases, leaving 1 base not matched to a gene. The CDR3 sequence is 14 residues long. Here the CDR3 reads CASSRDSSNQPQHF. For the CDR3, the DNA is TGTGCCAGCAGTAGGGACAGTAGCAATCAGCCCCAGCATTTT.

The CDR3: CASSQALAWSSGANVLTF. CDR3 DNA: TGTGCCAGCAGCCAAGCACTAGCGTGGAGCTCTGGGGCCAACGTCCTGACTTTC. The chain recombines TRBV4-2 with TRBJ2-6; 7 bases are a match to TRBD2. Per the germline V gene, CDR1 is LGHNA and CDR2 is YNFKEQ. The CDR3 is made up of 18 amino acids. Trimming removed 1 base from V and 0 bases from J; junction bases left unmatched: 6.

The rearrangement uses TRBV5-1 and TRBJ2-3; 9 bases align to TRBD1. The V gene end was trimmed by 4 bases and the J gene end by 0 bases; junction bases not matched to a gene: 6. CDR3 size: 16 residues. Germline V gives CDR1 SGHRS, CDR2 YFSETQ. The CDR3 nucleotides read TGCGCCAGCAGCCCAGGGACAGGGCCTAGCACAGATACGCAGTATTTT. Protein: CASSPGTGPSTDTQYF.

The V call is TRBV7-2, the J call TRBJ2-1, with 8 bases lining up with TRBD2. Germline V gives CDR1 SGHTA, CDR2 FQGNSA. This CDR3 has 15 amino acids. Trimming removed 1 base from V and 8 bases from J; junction bases left unmatched: 7. Here the CDR3 reads CASSLEGTRSHEQFF. The CDR3 bases are TGTGCCAGCAGCTTAGAAGGGACTAGATCACATGAGCAGTTCTTC.

This clone turned up a few times. This rearrangement joins TRBV19 to TRBJ1-1; possible D gene TRBD1, 5 bases. The V end was cut by 3 bases, the J end by 3 bases, with 11 bases between. The germline V gene encodes CDR1 LNHDA and CDR2 SQIVND (reference sequence). This CDR3 contains 14 residues. DNA for the CDR3: TGTGCCAGTAGTATCAGGGATTGGTACACTGAAGCTTTCTTT. Its protein is CASSIRDWYTEAFF. Based on the CDR3 plus reference TRBV19 and TRBJ1-1, the full variable domain is DGGITQSPKYLFRKEGQNVTLSCEQNLNHDAMYWYRQDPGQGLRLIYYSQIVNDFQKGDIAEGYSVSREKKESFPLTVTSAQKNPTAFYLCASSIRDWYTEAFFGQGTRLTVV.